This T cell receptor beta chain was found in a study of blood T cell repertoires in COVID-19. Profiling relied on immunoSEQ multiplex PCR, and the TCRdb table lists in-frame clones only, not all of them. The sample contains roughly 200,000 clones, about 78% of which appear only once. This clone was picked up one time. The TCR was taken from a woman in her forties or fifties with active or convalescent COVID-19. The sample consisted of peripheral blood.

The CDR3 DNA follows: TGTGCCAGCAGTTACTCGCAGGGTAGGTCCTACGAGCAGTACTTC. Its protein is CASSYSQGRSYEQYF. V usage is TRBV6-2 or TRBV6-3 and J usage is TRBJ2-7; TRBD1 might be the D (5 bases). The V gene's germline CDR1 is MNHEY and CDR2 SVGEGT. V shed 0 bases and J shed 1 base, with 10 bases lying between them. The CDR3 consists of 15 residues.